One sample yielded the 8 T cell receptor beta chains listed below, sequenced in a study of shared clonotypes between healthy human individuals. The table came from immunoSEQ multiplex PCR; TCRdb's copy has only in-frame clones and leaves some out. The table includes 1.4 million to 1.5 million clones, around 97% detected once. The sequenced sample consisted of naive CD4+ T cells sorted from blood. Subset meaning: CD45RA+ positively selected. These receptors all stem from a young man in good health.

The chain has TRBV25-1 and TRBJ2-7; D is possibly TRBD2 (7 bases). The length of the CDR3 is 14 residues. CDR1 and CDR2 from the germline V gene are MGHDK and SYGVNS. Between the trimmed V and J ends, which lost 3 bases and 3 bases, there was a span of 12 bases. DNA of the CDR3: TGTGCCAGCAGTGAGTGGGGGGGCCACTACGAGCAGTACTTC. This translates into CASSEWGGHYEQYF.

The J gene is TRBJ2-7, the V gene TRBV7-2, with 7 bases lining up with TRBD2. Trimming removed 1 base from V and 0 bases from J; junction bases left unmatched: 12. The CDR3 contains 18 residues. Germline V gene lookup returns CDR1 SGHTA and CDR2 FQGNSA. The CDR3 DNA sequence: TGTGCCAGCAGCTTAGGTATCGTAACGGGAGGCCTCTCCTACGAGCAGTACTTC. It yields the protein CASSLGIVTGGLSYEQYF.

CDR3 amino acids: CASSLVKGQGFSGANVLTF. CDR3 nucleotide sequence: TGCGCCAGCAGCTTGGTGAAGGGACAGGGCTTCTCTGGGGCCAACGTCCTGACTTTC. The chain carries TRBV5-1 and TRBJ2-6; 9 bases are a match to TRBD1. The CDR3 is 19 amino acids. Germline loops: CDR1 SGHRS, CDR2 YFSETQ. Trimming took 0 bases from V and 0 from J; bases not matched to a gene: 7.

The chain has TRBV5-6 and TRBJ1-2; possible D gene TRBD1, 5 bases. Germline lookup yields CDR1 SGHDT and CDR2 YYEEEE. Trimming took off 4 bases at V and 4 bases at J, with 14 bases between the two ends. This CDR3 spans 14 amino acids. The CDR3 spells CASSPSGRVYGYTF. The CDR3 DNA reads TGTGCCAGCAGCCCCTCGGGCAGGGTCTATGGCTACACCTTC.

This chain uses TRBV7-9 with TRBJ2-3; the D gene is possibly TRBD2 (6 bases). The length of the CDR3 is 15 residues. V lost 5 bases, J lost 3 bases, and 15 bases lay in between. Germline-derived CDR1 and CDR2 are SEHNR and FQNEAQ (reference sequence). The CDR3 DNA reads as TGTGCCAGCAGCAACAGGAGGGGCGAGACAGATACGCAGTATTTT. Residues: CASSNRRGETDTQYF. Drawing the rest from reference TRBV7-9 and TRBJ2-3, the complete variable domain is DTGVSQNPRHKITKRGQNVTFRCDPISEHNRLYWYRQTLGQGPEFLTYFQNEAQLEKSRLLSDRFSAERPKGSFSTLEIQRTEQGDSAMYLCASSNRRGETDTQYFGPGTRLTVL.

CDR3 sequence: CASSGLFQEYSGANVLTF. CDR3 coding DNA: TGTGCCAGCAGTGGTCTGTTTCAGGAATACTCTGGGGCCAACGTCCTGACTTTC. The chain combines TRBV28 with TRBJ2-6; D unresolved. CDR3 length equals 18 residues. Trimming took 5 bases from V and 0 from J, leaving 17 bases between them. Germline-derived CDR1 and CDR2 are MDHEN and SYDVKM.

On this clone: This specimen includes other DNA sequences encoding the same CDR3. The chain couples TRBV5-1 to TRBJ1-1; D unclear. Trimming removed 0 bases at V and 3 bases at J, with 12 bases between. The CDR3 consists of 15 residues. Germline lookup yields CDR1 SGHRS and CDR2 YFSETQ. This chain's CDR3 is CASSLVGFRDTEAFF. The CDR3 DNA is TGCGCCAGCAGCTTGGTCGGATTTAGGGACACTGAAGCTTTCTTT.

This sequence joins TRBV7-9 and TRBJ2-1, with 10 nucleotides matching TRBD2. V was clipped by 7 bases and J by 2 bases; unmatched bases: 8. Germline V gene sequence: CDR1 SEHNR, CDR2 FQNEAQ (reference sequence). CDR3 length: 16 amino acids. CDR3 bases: TGTGCCAGCAACGGGCTAGCGGGAGCCCCCTACAATGAGCAGTTCTTC. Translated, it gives CASNGLAGAPYNEQFF.